The 3 T cell receptor beta chains below all came from one sample that was sequenced in a study of regulatory T cells in long-lasting Graves disease. Indicated time point: newly diagnosed GD, antithyroid drugs for less than 3 months. RNA isolated from PBMCs was used to make the TCR library. To make TCR beta libraries, researchers used iRepertoire HTBI primers and Arm-PCR of CDR3 regions. A single record per CDR3 protein comes from TCRdb applying MiXCR to the multiplex PCR reads. The data hold 500,000 or so distinct CDR3 sequences, with 15% to 20% observed a single time. The same data also contributed to another study, on T cells in Graves' hyperthyroidism and ophthalmopathy.

Sequencing was performed on peripheral blood mononuclear cells (PBMCs), taken at new diagnosis, from a patient treated with antithyroid drugs. These receptors were obtained from a middle-aged man with Graves disease.

The J gene is TRBJ1-1, the V gene TRBV10-3; D is uncertain. Germline-derived CDR1 and CDR2 are ENHRY and SYGVKD. V lost 0 bases, J lost 12 bases, and 17 bases lay in between. The CDR3 spans 14 residues. The CDR3 bases are TGTGCCATCAGTGAGTCCCCCTCTTCTCCCCAAACTTTCTTT. It is translated as CAISESPSSPQTFF.

This clonotype has ten or more counts. The rearrangement joins TRBV28 to TRBJ2-3; the match to TRBD2 covers 10 bases. The CDR3 sequence is 16 residues long. The V gene's germline CDR1 is MDHEN and CDR2 SYDVKM. V shed 3 bases, J shed 4 bases, and the junction held 7 bases outside the gene matches. This CDR3 is CASSFAGTSVADTQYF. In nucleotides, the CDR3 is TGTGCCAGCAGTTTTGCGGGGACTAGCGTGGCAGATACGCAGTATTTT. Drawing the rest from reference TRBV28 and TRBJ2-3, the complete variable domain is DVKVTQSSRYLVKRTGEKVFLECVQDMDHENMFWYRQDPGLGLRLIYFSYDVKMKEKGDIPEGYSVSREKKERFSLILESASTNQTSMYLCASSFAGTSVADTQYFGPGTRLTVL.

Ten or more counts support this clonotype. One end of the junction is discordant with germline, which a read error may explain. V is TRBV2 and J is TRBJ1-3; D perhaps matches TRBD1 (5 bases). Germline V gene sequence: CDR1 SNHLY, CDR2 FYNNEI. The CDR3 consists of 14 residues. CDR3 loop: CASREGRAQVTIYF. DNA of the CDR3: TGTGCCAGCAGGGAAGGACGGGCACAGGTCACCATATATTTT. Together with reference TRBV2 and TRBJ1-3, the CDR3 gives the full variable domain: EPEVTQTPSHQVTQMGQEVILRCVPISNHLYFYWYRQILGQKVEFLVSFYNNEISEKSEIFDDQFSVERPDGSNFTLKIRSTKLEDSAMYFCASREGRAQVTIYFGEGSWLTVV.